This T cell receptor (beta chain) came from a study of blood T cell repertoires in COVID-19. Study-wide context: Italy, Spain and the United States were the sources of the convalescent and acute COVID-19 samples.

How the authors handled the data: Amplifying reference gene primers gave estimates of nucleated cell counts. Some clones are missing from TCRdb's copy, which holds only in-frame ones; the method was immunoSEQ multiplex PCR. V and J calls and clone size come straight from that table; D and trimming were deduced from the DNA. The sample shows approximately 250,000 clones, roughly 86% of them seen only once. CDR3 length: 15 amino acids. The germline CDR1 and CDR2 sequences are SGHDT and YYEEEE. V lost 2 bases and J lost 7; bases outside the gene matches: 4. The chain combines TRBV5-6 with TRBJ1-6, with 9 nucleotides matching TRBD1. Sequencing was performed on peripheral blood. The source of this sequence is a man aged 40-49 years with active or convalescent COVID-19. In DNA form, the CDR3 reads TGTGCCAGCAGCTTTAGGGACAGGGTCAATTCACCCCTCCACTTT. Amino acid sequence: CASSFRDRVNSPLHF.